One and the same sample provided the 18 T cell receptor beta chains below, sequenced in a study of shared clonotypes between healthy human individuals. Clones were read by immunoSEQ multiplex PCR, and TCRdb kept only the in-frame ones, dropping some. The repertoire includes approximately 980,000 clones, less than 85% of them detected once, and over 1.3% sits in the top ten. Sequenced material: memory CD4+ T cells sorted from blood. Specified subset: CD45RA-negative fraction. The receptors come from a man in his late teens or twenties in good health.

The chain carries TRBV19 and TRBJ2-2, with TRBD1 matching 7 bases. Germline V gene lookup returns CDR1 LNHDA and CDR2 SQIVND (reference sequence). V gave up 6 bases and J gave up 4 bases; unmatched junction bases: 14. The CDR3 loop spans 17 amino acids. CDR3 nucleotides: TGTGCCAGTAGGACACGACAGGGCTTAGAAACCACCGGGGAGCTGTTTTTT. This gives the protein CASRTRQGLETTGELFF.

CDR3 sequence reads: CATSHGYASMNTEAFF. The DNA of the CDR3 is TGTGCCACCAGCCATGGGTACGCGAGTATGAACACTGAAGCTTTCTTT. The chain joins TRBV15 to TRBJ1-1; D gene uncertain. This CDR3 region has 16 residues. Germline V gives CDR1 LNHNV, CDR2 YYDKDF (reference sequence). V lost 5 bases and J 0 bases, leaving 16 bases between the germline ends.

The chain combines TRBV15 with TRBJ2-2; possible D gene TRBD2, 6 bases. The V gene's germline CDR1 is LNHNV and CDR2 YYDKDF (reference sequence). The CDR3 totals 15 residues. V was trimmed by 5 bases and J by 3 bases, leaving 13 bases between them. The CDR3 sequence is CATSPGGPHTGELFF. The CDR3 DNA reads TGTGCCACCAGCCCAGGAGGGCCCCACACCGGGGAGCTGTTTTTT. Full variable domain (outside the CDR3, taken from reference TRBV15 and TRBJ2-2): DAMVIQNPRYQVTQFGKPVTLSCSQTLNHNVMYWYQQKSSQAPKLLFHYYDKDFNNEADTPDNFQSRRPNTSFCFLDIRSPGLGDTAMYLCATSPGGPHTGELFFGEGSRLTVL.

J is TRBJ2-4 and V is TRBV28; D is possibly TRBD1 or TRBD2 (6 bases each). The CDR3 spans 14 residues. CDR1 and CDR2 from the germline V gene are MDHEN and SYDVKM. Trimming pared 7 bases from V and 6 bases from J, leaving 16 bases between. Here the CDR3 DNA reads TGTGCCAGCACCCTAGGGGGGCCGGCAAACATTCAGTACTTC. It translates to CASTLGGPANIQYF.

V gene TRBV5-1 combines with J gene TRBJ2-5, with 7 bases matching TRBD1. The CDR3 loop spans 15 amino acids. J lost 1 base, V lost 4 bases, and 7 bases had no gene match. CDR1 is SGHRS, CDR2 YFSETQ, per germline. In DNA, the CDR3 is TGCGCCAGCAGCGAACCGACAGGGAGCCAAGAGACCCAGTACTTC. This encodes CASSEPTGSQETQYF.

The rearrangement uses TRBV2 and TRBJ1-2, with TRBD1 identical over 8 bases. J was trimmed by 4 bases and V by 5 bases; bases with no gene match: 9. Germline CDR1 reads SNHLY; CDR2 reads FYNNEI. This CDR3 has 15 residues. CDR3 amino acids: CASSPGQGASYGYTF. The CDR3 DNA sequence: TGTGCCAGCAGTCCAGGACAGGGTGCTAGCTATGGCTACACCTTC. Filled out from reference TRBV2 and TRBJ1-2, the complete variable domain reads EPEVTQTPSHQVTQMGQEVILRCVPISNHLYFYWYRQILGQKVEFLVSFYNNEISEKSEIFDDQFSVERPDGSNFTLKIRSTKLEDSAMYFCASSPGQGASYGYTFGSGTRLTVV.

In regard to this clone: This CDR3 is also generated by other DNA sequences in the sample. The rearrangement links TRBV4-1 to TRBJ2-2; maybe TRBD2 (5 bases). There are 15 residues in the CDR3. With 0 bases removed from V and 0 bases from J, the gap between germline ends came to 5 bases. Germline V lookup: CDR1 MGHRA, CDR2 YSYEKL. CDR3 sequence: CASSQEGANTGELFF. The CDR3, as DNA: TGCGCCAGCAGCCAAGAGGGAGCGAACACCGGGGAGCTGTTTTTT.

This clone was seen only a few times. J is TRBJ2-1 and V is TRBV6-1, with TRBD1 matching 10 bases. This CDR3 has 15 amino acids. V lost 3 bases and J lost 8; bases outside the gene matches: 7. Germline V CDR1 and CDR2: MNHNS, SASEGT. The CDR3 nucleotides are TGTGCCAGCAGTGAGCGGGACAGGGGCCGGGATGAGCAGTTCTTC. Protein sequence: CASSERDRGRDEQFF.

J is TRBJ2-3 and V is TRBV2; possible D gene TRBD2, 6 bases. This CDR3 has 13 residues. V was pared by 8 bases and J by 2 bases, with 11 bases between. Germline-derived CDR1 and CDR2 are SNHLY and FYNNEI. The CDR3 region is CASGRGYTDTQYF. The CDR3, as DNA: TGTGCCAGCGGGCGGGGATACACAGATACGCAGTATTTT.

The rearrangement uses TRBV30 and TRBJ1-3; TRBD1 matches 10 bases. CDR1 is GTSNPN, CDR2 SVGIG, per germline (reference sequence). This CDR3 is built from 13 residues. Unmatched junction bases numbered 8, after V lost 8 bases and J lost 7 bases. The CDR3 nucleotides read TGTGCCCGTAGTTGGACAGGGGGGAACACCATATATTTT. Its translation is CARSWTGGNTIYF. The full variable domain, rest sourced from reference TRBV30 and TRBJ1-3, is SQTIHQWPATLVQPVGSPLSLECTVEGTSNPNLYWYRQAAGRGLQLLFYSVGIGQISSEVPQNLSASRPQDRQFILSSKKLLLSDSGFYLCARSWTGGNTIYFGEGSWLTVV.

DNA of the CDR3: TGTGCCAGCAGTCCGGCGGACAGGACAAACACTGAAGCTTTCTTT. Its protein is CASSPADRTNTEAFF. The rearrangement joins TRBV6-6 to TRBJ1-1, with 7 bases identical to TRBD1. The V segment lost 5 bases and the J segment 2 bases; nucleotides outside the gene matches: 8. This CDR3 region has 15 residues. The germline CDR1 and CDR2 sequences are MNHNY and SVGAGI (reference sequence).

CDR3 residues: CASRERGASYEQYF. The CDR3 DNA reads as TGTGCCAGCCGAGAGCGGGGGGCATCCTACGAGCAGTACTTC. The rearrangement links TRBV6-5 to TRBJ2-7; 9 bases are shared with TRBD2. This CDR3 region has 14 residues. CDR1 and CDR2 (germline): MNHEY, SVGAGI. V gave up 8 bases and J gave up 1 base; unmatched junction bases: 6.

J is TRBJ2-5 and V is TRBV9; 9 bases match TRBD1. V lost 6 bases and J lost 5; bases outside the gene matches: 8. CDR3 size: 14 residues. Germline CDR1 and CDR2: SGDLS and YYNGEE. CDR3 sequence (DNA): TGTGCCAGCACCTCGGGACAGGGTATCGAGACCCAGTACTTC. Its protein product is CASTSGQGIETQYF.

The chain uses TRBV6-6 and TRBJ1-5, with D uncertain. CDR3 size: 14 residues. V lost 4 bases, J lost 1 base, and 8 bases lay in between. Germline CDR1 reads MNHNY; CDR2 reads SVGAGI (reference sequence). CDR3 protein: CASSSINSNQPQHF. CDR3 bases: TGTGCCAGCAGTTCCATCAACAGCAATCAGCCCCAGCATTTT.

A word on this clone: A read error may account for a junction end that differs from germline. The V gene is TRBV7-7, the J gene TRBJ2-2; 9 positions agree with TRBD1. This CDR3 has 16 residues. The V gene's germline CDR1 is SSHAT and CDR2 FNYEAQ (reference sequence). CDR3 nucleotides: TGTGCTAGCAGCCCGACGGGACAGGGAGGTACCGGGGAGCTGTTTTTT. Translation gives CASSPTGQGGTGELFF.

This rearrangement joins TRBV18 to TRBJ2-3; D might be TRBD2 (6 bases). V lost 2 bases to trimming and J lost 5 bases, with 14 bases between them. The CDR3 extends over 15 amino acids. Germline V CDR1 and CDR2: KGHSH, LQKENI. CDR3 bases: TGTGCCAGCTCACCATCGAGACTAGGGCAAGATACGCAGTATTTT. This gives the protein CASSPSRLGQDTQYF.

The CDR3 DNA sequence: TGCGCCAGCAGCCAGTTAGGACAGGGGGCCAACTATGGCTACACCTTC. Protein sequence: CASSQLGQGANYGYTF. The rearrangement joins TRBV4-1 to TRBJ1-2, with 11 positions matching TRBD1. Per germline, CDR1 MGHRA and CDR2 YSYEKL. V trimming: 3 bases; J trimming: 2 bases; junction bases outside the gene matches: 5. This CDR3 is 16 amino acids long.

The chain employs TRBV6-1 and TRBJ1-6; D is unclear. The length of the CDR3 is 13 residues. The V and J ends lost 8 bases and 6 bases respectively, with 11 bases between them. CDR1 is MNHNS, CDR2 SASEGT, per germline. The CDR3 DNA sequence: TGTGCCAGCCGCATCGACCTTAATTCACCCCTCCACTTT. Amino acid sequence: CASRIDLNSPLHF.